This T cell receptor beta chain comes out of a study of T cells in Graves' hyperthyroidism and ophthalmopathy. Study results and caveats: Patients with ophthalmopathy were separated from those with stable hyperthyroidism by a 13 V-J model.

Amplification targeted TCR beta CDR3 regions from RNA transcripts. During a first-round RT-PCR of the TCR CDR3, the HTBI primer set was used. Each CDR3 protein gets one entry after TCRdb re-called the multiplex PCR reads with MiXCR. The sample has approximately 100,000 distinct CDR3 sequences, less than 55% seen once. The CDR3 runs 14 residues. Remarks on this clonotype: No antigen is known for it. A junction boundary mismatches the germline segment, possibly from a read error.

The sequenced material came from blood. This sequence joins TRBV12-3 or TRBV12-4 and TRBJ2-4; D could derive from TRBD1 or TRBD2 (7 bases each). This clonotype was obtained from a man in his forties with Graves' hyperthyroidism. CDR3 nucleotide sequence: TGTGCCAGCAGTATACCAGGGGGAGGGAACATGCAGTACTTC. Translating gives CASSIPGGGNMQYF.